These T cell receptor beta chains were read from a single sample in a study of T-cell memory formation after mild COVID-19. MiXCR was run by TCRdb on the 5' RACE reads, yielding one entry per CDR3 protein. The table records 110,000 or so distinct CDR3 sequences, roughly 19% of them present only once. Sequenced: PBMCs or a T cell subset sorted from them (not recorded which). Every receptor here comes from a young man who had mild COVID-19 (a few samples of this study predate the infection). Cell type and time point are not known. CDR3s include the opening cysteine and the closing phenylalanine or tryptophan. The order of the fields is clone size, D gene, V gene, J gene, CDR3 DNA, CDR3 protein. The D gene is left open where the match is weak. Clone size is not always given. Where it is, it says once, few, many or a class for expanded clones.

clone size: many
D gene: -
V gene: TRBV9
J gene: TRBJ2-5
CDR3 DNA: TGTGCCAGCAGCGTAGAGGGGGGCTGGCAGACCCAGTACTTC
CDR3 protein: CASSVEGGWQTQYF

clone size: few
D gene: TRBD1
V gene: TRBV4-2
J gene: TRBJ1-2
CDR3 DNA: TGTGCCAGCAGCCCGGGACAGGGAGTAAACTATGGCTACACCTTC
CDR3 protein: CASSPGQGVNYGYTF

clone size: many
D gene: TRBD2
V gene: TRBV19
J gene: TRBJ2-5
CDR3 DNA: TGTGCCAGTGGGACTAGCTTCTACCAAGAGACCCAGTACTTC
CDR3 protein: CASGTSFYQETQYF

clone size: once
D gene: -
V gene: TRBV5-4
J gene: TRBJ1-1
CDR3 DNA: TGTGCCAGCAGCCTGGCGGAGGGGTTGAACACTGAAGCTTTCTTT
CDR3 protein: CASSLAEGLNTEAFF

clone size: -
D gene: TRBD1
V gene: TRBV7-2
J gene: TRBJ2-6
CDR3 DNA: TGTGCCAGCAGCGCAGTCAGGGGGACCGGGGCCAACGTCCTGACTTTC
CDR3 protein: CASSAVRGTGANVLTF

clone size: few
D gene: -
V gene: TRBV7-2
J gene: TRBJ1-2
CDR3 DNA: TGTGCCAGCAGCCAGGGACGTGGCTATGGCTACACCTTC
CDR3 protein: CASSQGRGYGYTF

clone size: many
D gene: -
V gene: TRBV7-2
J gene: TRBJ2-1
CDR3 DNA: TGTGCCAGCAGCTCGATGGGGGGGGCGCGTCGGTCCTACAATGAGCAGTTCTTC
CDR3 protein: CASSSMGGARRSYNEQFF

clone size: few
D gene: -
V gene: TRBV18
J gene: TRBJ1-6
CDR3 DNA: TGTGCCAGCTCACAGGCACCTAATTCACCCCTCCACTTT
CDR3 protein: CASSQAPNSPLHF

clone size: -
D gene: TRBD1
V gene: TRBV18
J gene: TRBJ2-3
CDR3 DNA: TGTGCCAGCTCTCGGACAGGGAGCACAGATACGCAGTATTTT
CDR3 protein: CASSRTGSTDTQYF

clone size: few
D gene: -
V gene: TRBV5-1
J gene: TRBJ2-3
CDR3 DNA: TGCGCCAGCAGCTTGGACCCCGGTGGCACTCCGTGGGGGCAGTATTTT
CDR3 protein: CASSLDPGGTPWGQYF

clone size: -
D gene: TRBD1
V gene: TRBV6-1
J gene: TRBJ1-1
CDR3 DNA: TGTGCCAGCAGTGCTACAGGGGGCGATTTGGGAACTGAAGCTTTCTTT
CDR3 protein: CASSATGGDLGTEAFF

clone size: -
D gene: TRBD2
V gene: TRBV7-2
J gene: TRBJ2-5
CDR3 DNA: TGTGCCAGCAGCATCCAACTAGCGGGGGTAAAAGAGACCCAGTACTTC
CDR3 protein: CASSIQLAGVKETQYF

clone size: -
D gene: TRBD1
V gene: TRBV28
J gene: TRBJ2-1
CDR3 DNA: TGTGCCAGCAGTTCCACAGGGGATGAGCAGTTCTTC
CDR3 protein: CASSSTGDEQFF

clone size: few
D gene: -
V gene: TRBV7-2
J gene: TRBJ2-7
CDR3 DNA: TGTGCCAGCAGCTTAGGGGGAGAATACGAGCAGTACTTC
CDR3 protein: CASSLGGEYEQYF

clone size: -
D gene: -
V gene: TRBV6-2/TRBV6-3
J gene: TRBJ2-6
CDR3 DNA: TGTGCCAGCAGTTACATAGTGGGCCTTGGGGCCAACGTCCTGACTTTC
CDR3 protein: CASSYIVGLGANVLTF

clone size: few
D gene: -
V gene: TRBV5-1
J gene: TRBJ1-2
CDR3 DNA: TGCGCCAGCAGCTTGGAGACAGCGGCGGGCTACACCTTC
CDR3 protein: CASSLETAAGYTF

clone size: many
D gene: -
V gene: TRBV20-1
J gene: TRBJ2-3
CDR3 DNA: TGCAGTGCACCTTACCTAAGCACAGATACGCAGTATTTT
CDR3 protein: CSAPYLSTDTQYF

clone size: few
D gene: TRBD2
V gene: TRBV5-1
J gene: TRBJ2-3
CDR3 DNA: TGCGCCAGCAGCTTGACTGCTAGCGGGGAACCAACAGATACGCAGTATTTT
CDR3 protein: CASSLTASGEPTDTQYF

clone size: -
D gene: TRBD2
V gene: TRBV12-3/TRBV12-4
J gene: TRBJ2-7
CDR3 DNA: TGTGCCAGCACCGAGGAACTAGCGGGGGGGCCCCACGAGCAGTACTTC
CDR3 protein: CASTEELAGGPHEQYF

clone size: -
D gene: -
V gene: TRBV5-1
J gene: TRBJ2-1
CDR3 DNA: TGCGCCAGCAGCTTGGAGGGCCGCAACAATGAGCAGTTCTTC
CDR3 protein: CASSLEGRNNEQFF

clone size: few
D gene: TRBD2
V gene: TRBV20-1
J gene: TRBJ2-7
CDR3 DNA: TGCAGTGCGCCGAGACTAGCGGGGACCTACGAGCAGTACTTC
CDR3 protein: CSAPRLAGTYEQYF

clone size: few
D gene: -
V gene: TRBV20-1
J gene: TRBJ2-5
CDR3 DNA: TGCAGTGTCCTCTTAGGGGGGGCAGGGGAGACCCAGTACTTC
CDR3 protein: CSVLLGGAGETQYF

clone size: -
D gene: TRBD1
V gene: TRBV19
J gene: TRBJ2-7
CDR3 DNA: TGTGCCAGTAGGGAGACAGGGGGCTACGAGCAGTACTTC
CDR3 protein: CASRETGGYEQYF

clone size: -
D gene: -
V gene: TRBV2
J gene: TRBJ2-2
CDR3 DNA: TGTGCCAGCTGGGGGCCAGAAGGGGTCGGCGGGGAGCTGTTTTTT
CDR3 protein: CASWGPEGVGGELFF

clone size: -
D gene: -
V gene: TRBV25-1
J gene: TRBJ2-7
CDR3 DNA: TGTGCCAGCAGTGAATCTGGCAGGTTCTACGAGCAGTACTTC
CDR3 protein: CASSESGRFYEQYF

clone size: few
D gene: -
V gene: TRBV27
J gene: TRBJ2-5
CDR3 DNA: TGTGCCAGCCTTTCCCGCACGGGGGCTGAGTGGGGGACCCAGTACTTC
CDR3 protein: CASLSRTGAEWGTQYF

clone size: -
D gene: -
V gene: TRBV12-3/TRBV12-4
J gene: TRBJ1-6
CDR3 DNA: TGTGCCAGCGGATTAGGAGTGCTCCTCCACTTT
CDR3 protein: CASGLGVLLHF

clone size: few
D gene: -
V gene: TRBV27
J gene: TRBJ2-1
CDR3 DNA: TGTGCCAGCAGCTATCGACCGGCGGAAGGGGCCTACAATGAGCAGTTCTTC
CDR3 protein: CASSYRPAEGAYNEQFF

clone size: -
D gene: -
V gene: TRBV6-2/TRBV6-3
J gene: TRBJ1-1
CDR3 DNA: TGTGCCAGCAGTTATCGGACACCTACAGGGACTGAAGCTTTCTTT
CDR3 protein: CASSYRTPTGTEAFF

clone size: few
D gene: -
V gene: TRBV12-3/TRBV12-4
J gene: TRBJ2-1
CDR3 DNA: TGTGCCAGCAGTCCCAACAGGAGGGGCAATGAGCAGTTCTTC
CDR3 protein: CASSPNRRGNEQFF

clone size: -
D gene: TRBD1
V gene: TRBV6-2/TRBV6-3
J gene: TRBJ2-3
CDR3 DNA: TGTGCCAGCAGGCCGCCAGGGGACAGGGGCGCAGATACGCAGTATTTT
CDR3 protein: CASRPPGDRGADTQYF

clone size: few
D gene: -
V gene: TRBV5-1
J gene: TRBJ2-2
CDR3 DNA: TGCGCCAGCAGCCCCCTTAAAATTGACACCGGGGAGCTGTTTTTT
CDR3 protein: CASSPLKIDTGELFF

clone size: few
D gene: -
V gene: TRBV18
J gene: TRBJ2-7
CDR3 DNA: TGTGCCAGCTCACCATTACCGGGCCACGAGCAGTACTTC
CDR3 protein: CASSPLPGHEQYF

clone size: few
D gene: -
V gene: TRBV5-1
J gene: TRBJ2-5
CDR3 DNA: TGCGCCAGCAGCTTGGACGGGACATACCAAGAGACCCAGTACTTC
CDR3 protein: CASSLDGTYQETQYF

clone size: -
D gene: TRBD2
V gene: TRBV4-2
J gene: TRBJ2-3
CDR3 DNA: TGTGCCAGCAGCCAAGAAGGACTCGGCGGGGGGGTGCGCACAGATACGCAGTATTTT
CDR3 protein: CASSQEGLGGGVRTDTQYF

clone size: few
D gene: TRBD1
V gene: TRBV7-2
J gene: TRBJ1-3
CDR3 DNA: TGTGCCAGCAGTTCGACAGGGCAGAGCTCTGGAAACACCATATATTTT
CDR3 protein: CASSSTGQSSGNTIYF

clone size: few
D gene: TRBD1
V gene: TRBV7-9
J gene: TRBJ2-2
CDR3 DNA: TGTGCCAGCAGCTTCCTAGGACAGGGTTCCGGGGAGCTGTTTTTT
CDR3 protein: CASSFLGQGSGELFF